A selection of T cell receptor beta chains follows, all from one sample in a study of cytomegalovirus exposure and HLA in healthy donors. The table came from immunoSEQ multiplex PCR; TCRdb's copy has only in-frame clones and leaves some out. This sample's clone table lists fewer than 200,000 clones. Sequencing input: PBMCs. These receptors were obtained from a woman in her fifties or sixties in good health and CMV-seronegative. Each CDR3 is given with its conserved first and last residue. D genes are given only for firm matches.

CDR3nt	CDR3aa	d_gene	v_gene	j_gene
TGTGCCAGCTCACCACCGACGACAGAAGAAAAACTGTTTTTT	CASSPPTTEEKLFF	.	TRBV18	TRBJ1-4
TGTGCCAGCAGTGGGACAGGGAGATCCTACGAGCAGTACTTC	CASSGTGRSYEQYF	TRBD1	TRBV6-1	TRBJ2-7
TGTGCCATCAGTGTCCCAGGGGGAAACACCATATATTTT	CAISVPGGNTIYF	.	TRBV10-3	TRBJ1-3
TGTGCCTGGAGACTAGGATCCACAGATACGCAGTATTTT	CAWRLGSTDTQYF	.	TRBV30	TRBJ2-3
TGTGCCATCAATTGGGGAGAGGATTCACCCCTCCACTTT	CAINWGEDSPLHF	.	TRBV10-3	TRBJ1-6
TGTGCCAGCAGTCTAGCGTGGGCAACTAATGAAAAACTGTTTTTT	CASSLAWATNEKLFF	.	TRBV6-1	TRBJ1-4
TGTGCCAGCAGGGCCCGAGGGGGCTCTGGAAACACCATATATTTT	CASRARGGSGNTIYF	.	TRBV6-5	TRBJ1-3
TGTGCCAGCATCACCGGGACAGGGGATGTTGAAGCTTTCTTT	CASITGTGDVEAFF	TRBD1	TRBV7-9	TRBJ1-1
TGTGCCAGCAGCCAAATGACTAGCGGGGTTCCCGGGGAGCTGTTTTTT	CASSQMTSGVPGELFF	TRBD2	TRBV11-2	TRBJ2-2
TGTGCCAGCAGCAAGGGGACAGGCGAGCAGTACTTC	CASSKGTGEQYF	TRBD1	TRBV9	TRBJ2-7
TGCGCCAGCAGCTTGGAGGGCGGGAGGGCCGTAGGTGAGCAGTTCTTC	CASSLEGGRAVGEQFF	TRBD2	TRBV5-1	TRBJ2-1
TGTGCCAGCAGCCCACCTCCAGGGGGTGAAAAACTGTTTTTT	CASSPPPGGEKLFF	TRBD1	TRBV7-2	TRBJ1-4
TGCGCCAGCAGCCAAGGACTAGCGGGGGTGGCAGAGACCCAGTACTTC	CASSQGLAGVAETQYF	TRBD2	TRBV4-1	TRBJ2-5
TGTGCCAGCAGCTTAGAATCGCTAGCGAATACGTACTTC	CASSLESLANTYF	.	TRBV7-2	TRBJ2-7
TGTGCCAGCGCCCGACAGGGGAAGAACACTGAAGCTTTCTTT	CASARQGKNTEAFF	TRBD1	TRBV6-5	TRBJ1-1
TGTGCCAGCAGCGCCAGGCAGGGGGAATTTAGCTCCTACGAGCAGTACTTC	CASSARQGEFSSYEQYF	TRBD1	TRBV7-9	TRBJ2-7
TGTGCCAGCAGGGTCGACAGGGGGACTGAAGCTTTCTTT	CASRVDRGTEAFF	TRBD1	TRBV2	TRBJ1-1
TGTGCCATCAGATCGACAGGGAACACCGGGGAGCTGTTTTTT	CAIRSTGNTGELFF	.	TRBV10-3	TRBJ2-2
TGTGCCAGTAGTATAGAGACAGGGAGCCCCTACGAGCAGTACTTC	CASSIETGSPYEQYF	TRBD1	TRBV19	TRBJ2-7
TGTGCCAGCAGAGGAGCCGGACTAGCTGGCACAGATACGCAGTATTTT	CASRGAGLAGTDTQYF	TRBD2	TRBV13	TRBJ2-3
TGTGCCAGCAGCCCCGTAACTAGCGGGAGAGCGTATTTT	CASSPVTSGRAYF	TRBD2	TRBV16	TRBJ2-3
TGTGCCAGCAGCTTAGTGAGCGGCAGCTATGGCTACACCTTC	CASSLVSGSYGYTF	.	TRBV7-2	TRBJ1-2
TGTGCCAGCAGCGAGAGGACAGGGCCCACCGGGGAGCTGTTTTTT	CASSERTGPTGELFF	TRBD1	TRBV2	TRBJ2-2
TGTGCCAGCAGTCAATCATTTGGCGGGAGCCTATCCACAGATACGCAGTATTTT	CASSQSFGGSLSTDTQYF	TRBD2	TRBV6-4	TRBJ2-3
TGTGCCAGCAGCTTGGATGGCGGGCGGAACACCGGGGAGCTGTTTTTT	CASSLDGGRNTGELFF	.	TRBV5-4	TRBJ2-2
TGTGCCAGTAGTCTAACAGGGAGCACAGATACGCAGTATTTT	CASSLTGSTDTQYF	.	TRBV19	TRBJ2-3
TGTGCCAGCAGCTTGGGAGGGCAAGCCAAAAACATTCAGTACTTC	CASSLGGQAKNIQYF	.	TRBV5-6	TRBJ2-4
TGCGCCAGCAGCCCCGCACACAGGAACACTGAAGCTTTCTTT	CASSPAHRNTEAFF	.	TRBV4-1	TRBJ1-1
TGTGCCAGTAGTATATACCCCCCGGGAGGGGCTTTCTTT	CASSIYPPGGAFF	.	TRBV19	TRBJ1-1
TGTGCCAGCAGTTCCAACTGGGGAAACACCATATATTTT	CASSSNWGNTIYF	.	TRBV6-5	TRBJ1-3
TGTGCCAGCAGTTCAGGGGTGTGGACTGAAGCTTTCTTT	CASSSGVWTEAFF	.	TRBV6-6	TRBJ1-1
TGTGCCAGCAGCCGAGGACTAGCGGGAGGTTACAATGAGCAGTTCTTC	CASSRGLAGGYNEQFF	TRBD2	TRBV7-9	TRBJ2-1
TGTGCCAGCAGCTCCCTGTCCGGGGGTGAGCAGTTCTTC	CASSSLSGGEQFF	.	TRBV11-3	TRBJ2-1
TGTGCCAGCAGCCCTCGAGACGAGCAGTACTTC	CASSPRDEQYF	.	TRBV7-9	TRBJ2-7
TGTGCCAGTAGCCTTTCCGGGACAGGGTATGGCTACACCTTC	CASSLSGTGYGYTF	TRBD1	TRBV19	TRBJ1-2